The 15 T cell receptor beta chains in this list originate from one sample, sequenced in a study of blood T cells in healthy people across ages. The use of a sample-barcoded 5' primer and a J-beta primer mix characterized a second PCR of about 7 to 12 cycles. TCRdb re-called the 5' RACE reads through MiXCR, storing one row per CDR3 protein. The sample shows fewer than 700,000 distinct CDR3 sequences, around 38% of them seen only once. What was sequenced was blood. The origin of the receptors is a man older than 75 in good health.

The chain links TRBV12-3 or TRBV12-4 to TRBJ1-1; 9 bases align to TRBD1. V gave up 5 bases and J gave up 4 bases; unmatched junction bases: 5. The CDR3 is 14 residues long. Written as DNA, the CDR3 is TGTGCCAGCAGTGCCGGGGACAGGGTCACTGAAGCTTTCTTT. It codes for CASSAGDRVTEAFF.

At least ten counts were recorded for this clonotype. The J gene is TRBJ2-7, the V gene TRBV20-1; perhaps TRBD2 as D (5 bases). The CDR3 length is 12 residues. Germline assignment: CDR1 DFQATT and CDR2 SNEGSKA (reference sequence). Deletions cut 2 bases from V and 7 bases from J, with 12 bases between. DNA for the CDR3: TGCAGTGCTAGACTCCGGACTGGGGAGCAGTACTTC. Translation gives CSARLRTGEQYF.

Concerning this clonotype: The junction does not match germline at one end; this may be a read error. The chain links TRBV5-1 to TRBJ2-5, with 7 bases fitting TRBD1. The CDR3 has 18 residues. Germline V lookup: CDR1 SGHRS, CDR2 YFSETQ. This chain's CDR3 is CASNLVPGQIKVEETRYF. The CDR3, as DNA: TGCGCCAGCAACTTGGTTCCGGGACAGATTAAGGTAGAGGAGACCCGGTACTTC.

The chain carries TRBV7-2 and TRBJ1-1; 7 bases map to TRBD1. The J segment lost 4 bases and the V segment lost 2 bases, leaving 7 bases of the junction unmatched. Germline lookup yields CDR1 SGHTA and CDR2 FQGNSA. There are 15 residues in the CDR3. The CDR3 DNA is TGTGCCAGCAGCTTACGAGGGGGCAGGAGCACTGAAGCTTTCTTT. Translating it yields CASSLRGGRSTEAFF.

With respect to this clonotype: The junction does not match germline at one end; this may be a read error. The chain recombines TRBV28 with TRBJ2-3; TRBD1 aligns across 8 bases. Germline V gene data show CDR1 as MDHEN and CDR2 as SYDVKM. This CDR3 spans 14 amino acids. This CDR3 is CASSSDRGTDTRYF. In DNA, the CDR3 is TGTGCCAGCAGCTCCGACAGGGGCACAGATACGCGGTATTTT.

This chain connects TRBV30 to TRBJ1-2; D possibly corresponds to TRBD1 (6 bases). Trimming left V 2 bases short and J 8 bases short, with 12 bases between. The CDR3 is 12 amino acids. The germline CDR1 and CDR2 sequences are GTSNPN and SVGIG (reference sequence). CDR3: CAWSYSTGGYTF. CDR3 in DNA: TGTGCCTGGAGTTACTCAACAGGGGGCTACACCTTC. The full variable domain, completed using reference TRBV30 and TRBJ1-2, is SQTIHQWPATLVQPVGSPLSLECTVEGTSNPNLYWYRQAAGRGLQLLFYSVGIGQISSEVPQNLSASRPQDRQFILSSKKLLLSDSGFYLCAWSYSTGGYTFGSGTRLTVV.

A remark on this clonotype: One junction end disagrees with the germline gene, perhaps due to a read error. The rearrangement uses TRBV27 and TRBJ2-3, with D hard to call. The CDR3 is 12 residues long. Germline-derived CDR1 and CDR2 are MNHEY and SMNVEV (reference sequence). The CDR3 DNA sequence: TGTACCAGCAGAACCCGCACAGATACGCGGTATTTT. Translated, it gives CTSRTRTDTRYF.

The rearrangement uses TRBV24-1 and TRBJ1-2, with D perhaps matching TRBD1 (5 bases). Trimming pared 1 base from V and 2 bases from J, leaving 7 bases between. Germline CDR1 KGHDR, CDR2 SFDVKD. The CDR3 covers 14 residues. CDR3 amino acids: CATSDFRQNYGYTF. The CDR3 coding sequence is TGTGCCACCAGTGATTTCCGACAGAACTATGGCTACACCTTC.

The CDR3 sequence: CASSWTSGASDTQYF. The CDR3, as DNA: TGTGCCAGCAGTTGGACTAGCGGGGCCTCAGATACGCAGTATTTT. This chain connects TRBV5-5 to TRBJ2-3; 12 bases fit TRBD2. Germline V gives CDR1 SGHKS, CDR2 YYEKEE (reference sequence). The CDR3 runs 15 residues. The V and J ends lost 5 bases and 4 bases, in that order; junction bases with no gene match: 5.

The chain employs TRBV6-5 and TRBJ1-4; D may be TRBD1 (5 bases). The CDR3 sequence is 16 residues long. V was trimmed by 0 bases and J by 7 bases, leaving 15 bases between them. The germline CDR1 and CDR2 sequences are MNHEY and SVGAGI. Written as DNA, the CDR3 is TGTGCCAGCAGTTACTCTGCAGGACATCCGGCTGAAAAACTGTTTTTT. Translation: CASSYSAGHPAEKLFF.

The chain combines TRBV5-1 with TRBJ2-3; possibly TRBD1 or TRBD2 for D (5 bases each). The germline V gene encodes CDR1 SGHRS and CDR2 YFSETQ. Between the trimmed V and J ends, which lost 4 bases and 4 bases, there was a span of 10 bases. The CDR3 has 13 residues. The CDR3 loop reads CASSDSGADTQYF. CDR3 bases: TGCGCCAGCAGCGACAGCGGTGCAGATACGCAGTATTTT. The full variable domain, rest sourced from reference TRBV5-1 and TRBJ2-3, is KAGVTQTPRYLIKTRGQQVTLSCSPISGHRSVSWYQQTPGQGLQFLFEYFSETQRNKGNFPGRFSGRQFSNSRSEMNVSTLELGDSALYLCASSDSGADTQYFGPGTRLTVL.

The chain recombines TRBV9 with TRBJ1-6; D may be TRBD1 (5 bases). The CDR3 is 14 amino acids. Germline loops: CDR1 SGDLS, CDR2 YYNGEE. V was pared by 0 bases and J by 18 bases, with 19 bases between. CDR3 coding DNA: TGTGCCAGCAGCGTAGAGGCGACAATTGGGACCCCCCACTTT. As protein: CASSVEATIGTPHF.

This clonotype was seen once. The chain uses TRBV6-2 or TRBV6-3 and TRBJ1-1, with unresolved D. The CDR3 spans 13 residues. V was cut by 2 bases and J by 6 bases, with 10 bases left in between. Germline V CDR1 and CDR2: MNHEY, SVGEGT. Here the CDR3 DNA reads TGTGCCAGCAGTTACGTGGGCGCCTCTGAAGCTTTCTTT. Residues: CASSYVGASEAFF.

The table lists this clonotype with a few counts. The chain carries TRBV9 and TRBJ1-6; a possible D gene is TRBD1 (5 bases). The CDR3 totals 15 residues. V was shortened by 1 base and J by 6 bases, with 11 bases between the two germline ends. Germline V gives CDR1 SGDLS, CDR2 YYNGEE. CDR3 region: CASSVNQRGNSPLHF. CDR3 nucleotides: TGTGCCAGCAGCGTAAACCAAAGGGGTAATTCACCCCTCCACTTT.

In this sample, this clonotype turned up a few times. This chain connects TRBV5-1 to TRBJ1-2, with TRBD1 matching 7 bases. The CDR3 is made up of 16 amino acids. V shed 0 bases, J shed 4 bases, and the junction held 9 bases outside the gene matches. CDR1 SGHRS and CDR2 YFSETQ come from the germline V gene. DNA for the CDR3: TGCGCCAGCAGCTTGGGTCAGGGGGTTACCAGCTATGGCTACACCTTC. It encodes CASSLGQGVTSYGYTF.